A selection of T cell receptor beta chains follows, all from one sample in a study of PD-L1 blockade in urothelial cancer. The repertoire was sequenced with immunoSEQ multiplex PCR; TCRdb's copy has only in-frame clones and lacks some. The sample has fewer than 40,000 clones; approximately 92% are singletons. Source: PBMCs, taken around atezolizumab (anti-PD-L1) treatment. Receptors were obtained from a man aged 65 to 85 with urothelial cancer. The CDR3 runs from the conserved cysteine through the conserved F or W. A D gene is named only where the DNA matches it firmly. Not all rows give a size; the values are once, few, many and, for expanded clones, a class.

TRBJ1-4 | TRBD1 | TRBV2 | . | TGTGCCAGCAGTGTTGCCGGGACAGTCAATGAAAAACTGTTTTTT | CASSVAGTVNEKLFF
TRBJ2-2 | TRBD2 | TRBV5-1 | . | TGCGCCAGCAGCATAACCGGGACTAGCGGGAGGGCGTCGAACACCGGGGAGCTGTTTTTT | CASSITGTSGRASNTGELFF
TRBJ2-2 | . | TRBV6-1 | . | TGTGCCAGCAACCCGGGCACCGGGGAGCTGTTTTTT | CASNPGTGELFF
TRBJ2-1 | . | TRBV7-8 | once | TGTGCCAGCAGCTTGACGGACTCCGGGATCAATGAGCAGTTCTTC | CASSLTDSGINEQFF
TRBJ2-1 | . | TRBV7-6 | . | TGTGCCAGCAGCTTGGCGGGCCCCTACAATGAGCAGTTCTTC | CASSLAGPYNEQFF
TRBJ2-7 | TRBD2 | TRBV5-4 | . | TGTGCCAGCAGCTTGGGACTAGCGGGGTCCTACGAGCAGTACTTC | CASSLGLAGSYEQYF
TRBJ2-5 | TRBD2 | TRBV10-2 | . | TGCGCCAGCAGTGCCGGAAGGGGAGGGCCCCGAGAGACCCAGTACTTC | CASSAGRGGPRETQYF
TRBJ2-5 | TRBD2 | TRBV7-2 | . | TGTGCCAGCAGCTCGCCGGGACTACAGTACTTC | CASSSPGLQYF
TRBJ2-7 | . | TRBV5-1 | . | TGCGCCAGCAGCCCGGGACTCGGGTACGAGCAGTACTTC | CASSPGLGYEQYF
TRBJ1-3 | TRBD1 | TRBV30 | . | TGTGCCTGGATCCGACAGGGATGGGCTGGAAACACCATATATTTT | CAWIRQGWAGNTIYF
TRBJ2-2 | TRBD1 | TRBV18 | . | TGTGCCAGCTCACTCAGACAGGGGGACACCGGGGAGCTGTTTTTT | CASSLRQGDTGELFF
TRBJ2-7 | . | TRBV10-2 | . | TGCGCCAGCAGTTCCGGGACACTCGAGCAGTACTTC | CASSSGTLEQYF
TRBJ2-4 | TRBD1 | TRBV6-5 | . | TGTGCCAGCAGTTCGGACAGGCGTAGAAACATTCAGTACTTC | CASSSDRRRNIQYF
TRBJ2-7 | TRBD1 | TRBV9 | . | TGTGCCAGCAGCGTCTCCCCGGGACAGGTCTACGAGCAGTACTTC | CASSVSPGQVYEQYF
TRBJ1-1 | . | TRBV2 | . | TGTGCCAGCAGTGAAAACGAGAGGACTGAAGCTTTCTTT | CASSENERTEAFF
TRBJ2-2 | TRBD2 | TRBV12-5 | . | TGTGCTAGTGGCCCTCGGGGACTAGCAACCGTCGGGGAGCTGTTTTTT | CASGPRGLATVGELFF
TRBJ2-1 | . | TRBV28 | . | TGTGCCAGCAGGGGAAGCGGGCCCTCCTACAATGAGCAGTTCTTC | CASRGSGPSYNEQFF
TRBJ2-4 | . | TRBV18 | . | TGTGCCAGCTCACCAACCTTAGCGGAGGGGAACATTCAGTACTTC | CASSPTLAEGNIQYF
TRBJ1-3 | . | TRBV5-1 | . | TGCGCCAGCAGCCTGGGAGAGGGTGGAAACACCATATATTTT | CASSLGEGGNTIYF